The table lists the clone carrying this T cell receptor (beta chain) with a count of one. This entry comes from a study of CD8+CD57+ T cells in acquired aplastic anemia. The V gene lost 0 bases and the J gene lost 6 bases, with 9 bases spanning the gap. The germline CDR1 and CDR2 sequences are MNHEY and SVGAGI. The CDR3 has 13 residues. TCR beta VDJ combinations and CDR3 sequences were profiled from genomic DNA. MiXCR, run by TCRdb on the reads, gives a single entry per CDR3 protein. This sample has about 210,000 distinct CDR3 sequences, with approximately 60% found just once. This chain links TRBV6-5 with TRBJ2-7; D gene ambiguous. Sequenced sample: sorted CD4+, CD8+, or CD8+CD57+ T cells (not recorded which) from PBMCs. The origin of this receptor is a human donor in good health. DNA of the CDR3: TGTGCCAGCAGTTACTCAAGTCGGAGCGAGCAGTACTTC. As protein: CASSYSSRSEQYF.